The clone carrying this T cell receptor (beta chain) was picked up one time. The entry originates in a study of T cell changes during pregnancy in multiple sclerosis. The CDR3 covers 14 residues. From germline, CDR1 is KGHSH and CDR2 LQKENI. Trimming shortened V by 3 bases and J by 5 bases, and 12 bases separated the two germline ends. Produced via immunoSEQ multiplex PCR; TCRdb's table is partial and in-frame only. The top ten clones hold approximately 2% of a sample with about 77,000 clones, about nine tenths of them seen once. The V gene is TRBV18, the J gene TRBJ2-3, with D possibly matching TRBD2 (7 bases). This sequence originates from a female donor with multiple sclerosis, enrolled in a pregnancy study. This sample comprised peripheral blood, obtained before pregnancy. The CDR3 sequence: CASSPRGGLDTQYF. Written as DNA, the CDR3 is TGTGCCAGCTCACCGAGGGGGGGCCTAGATACGCAGTATTTT.